This T cell receptor (beta chain) was obtained from a study of shared clonotypes between healthy human individuals. The protocol was immunoSEQ multiplex PCR, while the TCRdb copy is restricted to in-frame clones and leaves out a portion. The repertoire has some 1.1 million clones, about 80% of them found once; the top ten carry approximately 0.9%. Germline CDR1 reads SNHLY; CDR2 reads FYNNEI. Trimming cost V 7 bases and J 3 bases, with 15 bases left between them. The CDR3 contains 14 residues. The receptor was derived from a man younger than 30 in good health. Some clones in this sample may be carry-over from other donors' samples. The sequenced sample was memory CD4+ T cells from PBMCs. Regarding subset: CD45RA-negative fraction. The genes are TRBV2 and TRBJ1-2; possible D gene TRBD1, 5 bases. The CDR3 reads CASMGGYLDYGYTF. Written as DNA, the CDR3 is TGTGCCAGCATGGGGGGGTACCTTGACTATGGCTACACCTTC. The variable domain in full, completed from reference TRBV2 and TRBJ1-2, reads EPEVTQTPSHQVTQMGQEVILRCVPISNHLYFYWYRQILGQKVEFLVSFYNNEISEKSEIFDDQFSVERPDGSNFTLKIRSTKLEDSAMYFCASMGGYLDYGYTFGSGTRLTVV.